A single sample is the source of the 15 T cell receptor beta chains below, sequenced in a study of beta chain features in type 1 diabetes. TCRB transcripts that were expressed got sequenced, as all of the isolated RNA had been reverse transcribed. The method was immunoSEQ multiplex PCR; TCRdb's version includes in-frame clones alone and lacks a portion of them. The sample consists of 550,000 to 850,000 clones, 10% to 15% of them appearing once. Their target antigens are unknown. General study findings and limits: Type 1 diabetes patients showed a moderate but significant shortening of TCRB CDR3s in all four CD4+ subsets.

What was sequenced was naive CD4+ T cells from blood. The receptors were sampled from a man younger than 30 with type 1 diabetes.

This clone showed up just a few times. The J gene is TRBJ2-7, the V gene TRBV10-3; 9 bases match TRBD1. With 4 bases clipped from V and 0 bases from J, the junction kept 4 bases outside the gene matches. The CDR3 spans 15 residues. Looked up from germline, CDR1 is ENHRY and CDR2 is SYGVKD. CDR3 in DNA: TGTGCCATCAGTGCGGGACAGGGAAGCTCCTACGAGCAGTACTTC. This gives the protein CAISAGQGSSYEQYF.

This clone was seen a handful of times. DNA of the CDR3: TGTGCCAGCAGCGATCCAGGGGGGGACACTGAAGCTTTCTTT. Translated, it gives CASSDPGGDTEAFF. J is TRBJ1-1 and V is TRBV9; the match to TRBD1 covers 7 bases. The junction had 5 bases not matched to a gene; V was cut back by 3 bases and J by 3 bases. This CDR3 is built from 14 residues. The germline CDR1 and CDR2 sequences are SGDLS and YYNGEE.

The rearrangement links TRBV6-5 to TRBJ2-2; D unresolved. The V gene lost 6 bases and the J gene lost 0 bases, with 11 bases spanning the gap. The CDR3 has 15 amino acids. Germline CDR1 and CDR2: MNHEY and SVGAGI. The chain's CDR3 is CASSDPIANTGELFF. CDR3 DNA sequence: TGTGCCAGCAGCGATCCAATCGCGAACACCGGGGAGCTGTTTTTT.

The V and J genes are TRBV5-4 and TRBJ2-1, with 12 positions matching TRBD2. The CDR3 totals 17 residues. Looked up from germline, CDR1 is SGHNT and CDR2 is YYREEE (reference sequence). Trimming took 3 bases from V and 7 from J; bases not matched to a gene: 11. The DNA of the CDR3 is TGTGCCAGCAGCTCCCGACTAGCGGGGGCCCTTTTGAATGAGCAGTTCTTC. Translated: CASSSRLAGALLNEQFF. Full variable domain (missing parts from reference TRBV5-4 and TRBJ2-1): ETGVTQSPTHLIKTRGQQVTLRCSSQSGHNTVSWYQQALGQGPQFIFQYYREEENGRGNFPPRFSGLQFPNYSSELNVNALELDDSALYLCASSSRLAGALLNEQFFGPGTRLTVL.

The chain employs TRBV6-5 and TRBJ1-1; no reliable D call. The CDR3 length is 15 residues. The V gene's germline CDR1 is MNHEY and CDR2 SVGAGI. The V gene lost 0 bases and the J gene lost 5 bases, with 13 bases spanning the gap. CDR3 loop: CASSYSSSWGTEAFF. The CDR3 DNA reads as TGTGCCAGCAGTTACTCCTCATCCTGGGGAACTGAAGCTTTCTTT.

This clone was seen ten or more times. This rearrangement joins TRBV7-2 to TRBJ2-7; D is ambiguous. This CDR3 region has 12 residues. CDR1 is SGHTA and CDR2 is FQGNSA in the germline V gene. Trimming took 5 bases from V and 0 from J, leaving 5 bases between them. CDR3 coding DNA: TGTGCCAGCAGCCGGTTCTCCTACGAGCAGTACTTC. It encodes CASSRFSYEQYF.

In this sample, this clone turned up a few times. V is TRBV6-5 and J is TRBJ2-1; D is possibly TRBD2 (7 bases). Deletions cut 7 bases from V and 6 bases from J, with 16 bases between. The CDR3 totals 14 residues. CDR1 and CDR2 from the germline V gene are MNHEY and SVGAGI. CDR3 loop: CASKNGGPGNEQFF. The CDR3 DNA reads TGTGCCAGCAAAAACGGGGGGCCCGGCAATGAGCAGTTCTTC.

For the CDR3, the DNA is TGTGCCAGCAGCGTAGGGATAGCGTACCAAGAGACCCAGTACTTC. It is translated as CASSVGIAYQETQYF. The chain is built from TRBV9 and TRBJ2-5; TRBD2 is a possible D gene (5 bases). Trimming took 0 bases from V and 0 from J, leaving 9 bases between them. In germline, CDR1 is SGDLS, CDR2 YYNGEE. The CDR3 loop spans 15 amino acids. The full variable domain, its missing parts supplied by reference TRBV9 and TRBJ2-5, is DSGVTQTPKHLITATGQRVTLRCSPRSGDLSVYWYQQSLDQGLQFLIQYYNGEERAKGNILERFSAQQFPDLHSELNLSSLELGDSALYFCASSVGIAYQETQYFGPGTRLLVL.

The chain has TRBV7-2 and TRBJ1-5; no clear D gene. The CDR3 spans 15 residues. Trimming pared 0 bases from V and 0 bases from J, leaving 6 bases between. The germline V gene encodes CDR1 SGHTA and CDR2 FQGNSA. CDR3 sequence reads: CASSLAGSSNQPQHF. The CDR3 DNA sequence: TGTGCCAGCAGCTTAGCGGGCAGTAGCAATCAGCCCCAGCATTTT.

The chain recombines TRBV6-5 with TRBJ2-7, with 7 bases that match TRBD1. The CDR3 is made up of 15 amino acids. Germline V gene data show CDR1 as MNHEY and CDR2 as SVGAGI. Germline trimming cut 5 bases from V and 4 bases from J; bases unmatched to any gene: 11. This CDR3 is CASSPQTGWGYEQYF. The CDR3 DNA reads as TGTGCCAGCAGTCCTCAGACAGGGTGGGGTTACGAGCAGTACTTC.

CDR3 bases: TGTGCCAGCAGCTTGTCCTATTCTTCCTATGGCTACACCTTC. Protein: CASSLSYSSYGYTF. This chain uses TRBV5-6 with TRBJ1-2; D is unclear. Germline CDR1 reads SGHDT; CDR2 reads YYEEEE. With 1 base removed from V and 4 bases from J, the gap between germline ends came to 11 bases. CDR3 size: 14 residues. Drawing the rest from reference TRBV5-6 and TRBJ1-2, the complete variable domain is DAGVTQSPTHLIKTRGQQVTLRCSPKSGHDTVSWYQQALGQGPQFIFQYYEEEERQRGNFPDRFSGHQFPNYSSELNVNALLLGDSALYLCASSLSYSSYGYTFGSGTRLTVV.

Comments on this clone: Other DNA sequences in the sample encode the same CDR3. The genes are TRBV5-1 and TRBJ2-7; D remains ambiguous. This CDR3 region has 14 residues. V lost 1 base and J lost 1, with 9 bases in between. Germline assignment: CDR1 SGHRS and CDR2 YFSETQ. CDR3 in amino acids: CASSLSVSSYEQYF. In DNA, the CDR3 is TGCGCCAGCAGCTTGTCCGTCAGTTCCTACGAGCAGTACTTC.

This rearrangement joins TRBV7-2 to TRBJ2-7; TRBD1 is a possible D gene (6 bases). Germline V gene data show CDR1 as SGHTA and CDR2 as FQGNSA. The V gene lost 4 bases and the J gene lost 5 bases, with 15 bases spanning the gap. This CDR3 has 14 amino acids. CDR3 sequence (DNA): TGTGCCAGCAGCTCCCAGGTAACAGGGAACGAGCAGTACTTC. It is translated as CASSSQVTGNEQYF.

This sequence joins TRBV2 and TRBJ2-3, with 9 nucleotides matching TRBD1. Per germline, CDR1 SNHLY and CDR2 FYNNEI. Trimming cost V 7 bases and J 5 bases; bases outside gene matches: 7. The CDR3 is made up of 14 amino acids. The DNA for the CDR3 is TGTGCCAGCATTCGTGGACAGGGGATAGATACGCAGTATTTT. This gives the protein CASIRGQGIDTQYF.

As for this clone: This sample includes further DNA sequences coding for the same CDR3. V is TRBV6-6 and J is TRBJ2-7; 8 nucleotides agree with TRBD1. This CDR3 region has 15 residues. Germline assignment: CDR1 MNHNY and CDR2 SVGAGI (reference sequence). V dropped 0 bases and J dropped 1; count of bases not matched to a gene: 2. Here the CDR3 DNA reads TGTGCCAGCAGTTACTCCGGACAGGGTTCCTACGAGCAGTACTTC. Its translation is CASSYSGQGSYEQYF.